The 14 T cell receptor beta chains reported below all come from one sample, sequenced in a study of CXCR3-negative and CXCR3-positive naive CD8 T cells. Broader study findings: When CXCR3-positive naive cells were set against CXCR3-negative naive cells, the former had more hydrophobic TRB CDR3s.

With UMI labels, 5' RACE was used to prepare the TRB cDNA libraries. TCRdb re-called the 5' RACE reads and shows each CDR3 protein once, DNA omitted. Its listing shows under 85,000 distinct CDR3 sequences. Their target antigens are unknown. Sequencing was performed on naive CXCR3+ CD8+ T cells from blood. Subset of the sample: CD45RO-CCR7+CD27+CD95- naive CD8+ T cells expressing CXCR3 (TNR3+). The receptors were sampled from a human donor in good health. Some clones in this sample may be carry-over from other donors' samples.

This chain joins TRBV2 and TRBJ2-1. CDR3 length: 11 residues. Looked up from germline, CDR1 is SNHLY and CDR2 is FYNNEI. The CDR3 region is CASSEIGEQFF.

The rearrangement uses TRBV12-3 or TRBV12-4 and TRBJ2-3; TCRdb lists TRBD2, though no DNA is available to test this call. The CDR3 totals 15 residues. CDR3 loop: CASKTTSGGADTQYF.

This rearrangement joins TRBV4-3 to TRBJ1-4. This CDR3 has 12 amino acids. Germline CDR1 LGHNA, CDR2 YSLEER. The CDR3 spells CASSYLNEKLFF.

The chain is built from TRBV5-1 and TRBJ2-1; absent DNA, TCRdb's TRBD1 call cannot be checked. Looked up from germline, CDR1 is SGHRS and CDR2 is YFSETQ. The CDR3 is 13 residues long. The chain's CDR3 is CASSSGYSYEQFF.

The chain joins TRBV28 to TRBJ2-7; TCRdb lists TRBD2, though no DNA is available to test this call. Germline V gene sequence: CDR1 MDHEN, CDR2 SYDVKM. This CDR3 contains 15 residues. The CDR3 is CASSFTSGPSYEQYF. Based on the CDR3 plus reference TRBV28 and TRBJ2-7, the full variable domain is DVKVTQSSRYLVKRTGEKVFLECVQDMDHENMFWYRQDPGLGLRLIYFSYDVKMKEKGDIPEGYSVSREKKERFSLILESASTNQTSMYLCASSFTSGPSYEQYFGPGTRLTVT.

This chain connects TRBV19 to TRBJ2-1; TCRdb calls TRBD2, which cannot be checked without DNA. The germline CDR1 and CDR2 sequences are LNHDA and SQIVND (reference sequence). The CDR3 contains 14 residues. The CDR3 loop is CASSIDGPYNEQFF.

V usage is TRBV29-1 and J usage is TRBJ1-4; TCRdb returns TRBD1, unconfirmable since there is no DNA. This CDR3 is 14 amino acids long. Germline CDR1 is SQVTM and CDR2 is ANQGSEA. CDR3: CSVAGTGSNEKLFF.

This chain joins TRBV7-9 and TRBJ2-5; TCRdb selects TRBD2, and the lack of DNA leaves this call unchecked. Per the germline V gene, CDR1 is SEHNR and CDR2 is FQNEAQ (reference sequence). The CDR3 consists of 17 residues. CDR3: CASSLRGSGSVGETQYF.

V is TRBV12-5 and J is TRBJ2-1. The CDR3 extends over 13 amino acids. Germline CDR1 reads LGHNT; CDR2 reads FRNRAP. Here the CDR3 reads CASGLGQGLEQFF.

The chain employs TRBV29-1 and TRBJ2-1; the D call of TRBD2 rests on TCRdb alone, since no DNA is present to check it. The CDR3 spans 17 residues. Germline V gene lookup returns CDR1 SQVTM and CDR2 ANQGSEA. The CDR3: CSVEGSRTSGDYNEQFF.

The chain links TRBV4-1 to TRBJ2-7; checking the TCRdb D call of TRBD1 is not possible without DNA. This CDR3 is 16 amino acids long. The germline CDR1 and CDR2 sequences are MGHRA and YSYEKL. This CDR3 is CASSQSGAASSYEQYF.

The chain combines TRBV14 with TRBJ2-3; TCRdb designates TRBD2, a call that cannot be tested without DNA. The germline gives CDR1 SGHDN, CDR2 FVKESK. CDR3 length equals 20 residues. This CDR3 reads CASSQTTGTSGAAGTDTQYF.

The chain links TRBV7-7 to TRBJ2-7. The length of the CDR3 is 12 residues. Per the germline V gene, CDR1 is SSHAT and CDR2 is FNYEAQ (reference sequence). The chain's CDR3 is CASSLCHDEQYF.

The chain joins TRBV20-1 to TRBJ2-2; TCRdb gives TRBD2 as the D gene, but with no DNA this cannot be confirmed. CDR1 and CDR2 (germline): DFQATT, SNEGSKA (reference sequence). The CDR3 loop spans 18 amino acids. This chain's CDR3 is CSALGPSGRPNNTGELFF.